This T cell receptor beta chain was sequenced in a study of T-cell reconstitution after alpha-beta-depleted transplantation in children. The authors prepared the TCRbeta library with unique molecular identifiers. Each CDR3 protein is one row after TCRdb ran MiXCR on the PCR reads. The sample has about 440,000 distinct CDR3 sequences, over 40% seen once; the top ten hold 27%. The count of this clonotype is one. The CDR3 sequence is 12 residues long. Trimming took 5 bases from V and 10 from J; bases not matched to a gene: 5. Germline lookup yields CDR1 MDHEN and CDR2 SYDVKM. The rearrangement joins TRBV28 to TRBJ2-1; 7 bases agree with TRBD1. Sequences were derived from PBMCs, sampled before TCRalphabeta/CD19-depleted stem cell transplant. The clonotype was recovered from a girl aged 2 to 9 with aplastic anemia, due to receive a stem cell transplant. CDR3 in DNA: TGTGCCAGCAGTCAGGGGGTTAGGGAGCAGTTCTTC. This gives the protein CASSQGVREQFF.